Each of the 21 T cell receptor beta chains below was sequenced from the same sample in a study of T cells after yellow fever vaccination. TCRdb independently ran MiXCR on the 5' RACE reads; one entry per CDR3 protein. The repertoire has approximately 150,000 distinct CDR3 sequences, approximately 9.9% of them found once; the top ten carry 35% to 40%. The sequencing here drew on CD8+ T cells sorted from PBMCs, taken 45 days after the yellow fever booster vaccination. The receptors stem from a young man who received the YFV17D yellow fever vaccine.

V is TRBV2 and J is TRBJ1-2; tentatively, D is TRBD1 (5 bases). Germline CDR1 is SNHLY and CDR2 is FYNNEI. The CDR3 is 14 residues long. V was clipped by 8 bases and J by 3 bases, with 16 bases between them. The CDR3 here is CASGEGRLDYGYTF. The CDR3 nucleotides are TGTGCCAGCGGCGAGGGACGGCTAGACTATGGCTACACCTTC.

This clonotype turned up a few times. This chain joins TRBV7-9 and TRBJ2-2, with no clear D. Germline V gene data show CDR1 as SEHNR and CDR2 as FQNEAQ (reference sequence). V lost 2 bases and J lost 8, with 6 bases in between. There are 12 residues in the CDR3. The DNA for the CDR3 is TGTGCCAGCAGCTTAATAGTTGGGGAGCTGTTTTTT. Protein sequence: CASSLIVGELFF.

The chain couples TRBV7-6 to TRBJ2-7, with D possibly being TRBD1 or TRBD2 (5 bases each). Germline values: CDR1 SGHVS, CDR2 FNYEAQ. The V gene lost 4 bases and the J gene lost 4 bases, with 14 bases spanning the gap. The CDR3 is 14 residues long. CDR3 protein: CASSSGTGKYEQYF. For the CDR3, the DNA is TGTGCCAGCAGCTCCGGGACGGGGAAATACGAGCAGTACTTC.

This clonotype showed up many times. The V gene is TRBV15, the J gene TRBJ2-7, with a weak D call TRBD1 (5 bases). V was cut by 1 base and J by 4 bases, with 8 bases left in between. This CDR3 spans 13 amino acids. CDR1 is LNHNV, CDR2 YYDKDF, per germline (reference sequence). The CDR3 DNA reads TGTGCCACCAGCAGAGCCCCAGGGTACGAGCAGTACGTC. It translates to CATSRAPGYEQYV.

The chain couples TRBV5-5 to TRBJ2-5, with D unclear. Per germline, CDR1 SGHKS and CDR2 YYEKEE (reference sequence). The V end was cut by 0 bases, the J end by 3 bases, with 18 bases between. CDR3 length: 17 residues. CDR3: CASSLVLRLDDKETQYF. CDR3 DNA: TGTGCCAGCAGCTTGGTTTTAAGGCTGGACGACAAAGAGACCCAGTACTTC.

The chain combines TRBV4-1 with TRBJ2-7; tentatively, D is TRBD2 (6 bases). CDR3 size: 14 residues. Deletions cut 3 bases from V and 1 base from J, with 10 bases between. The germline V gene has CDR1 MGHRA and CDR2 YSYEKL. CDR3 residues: CASSHPGTSYEQYF. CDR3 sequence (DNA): TGCGCCAGCAGCCACCCTGGGACTTCCTACGAGCAGTACTTC.

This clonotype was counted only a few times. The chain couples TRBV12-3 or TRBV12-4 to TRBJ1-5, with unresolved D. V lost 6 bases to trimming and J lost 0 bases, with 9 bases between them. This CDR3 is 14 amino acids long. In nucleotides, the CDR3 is TGTGCCAGCAGCACACAGAATAGCAATCAGCCCCAGCATTTT. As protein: CASSTQNSNQPQHF.

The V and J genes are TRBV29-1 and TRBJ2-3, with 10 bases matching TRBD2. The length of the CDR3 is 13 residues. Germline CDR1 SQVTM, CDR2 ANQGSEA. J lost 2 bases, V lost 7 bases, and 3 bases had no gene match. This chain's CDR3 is CSASGGPTDTQYF. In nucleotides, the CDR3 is TGCAGCGCTAGCGGGGGCCCCACAGATACGCAGTATTTT.

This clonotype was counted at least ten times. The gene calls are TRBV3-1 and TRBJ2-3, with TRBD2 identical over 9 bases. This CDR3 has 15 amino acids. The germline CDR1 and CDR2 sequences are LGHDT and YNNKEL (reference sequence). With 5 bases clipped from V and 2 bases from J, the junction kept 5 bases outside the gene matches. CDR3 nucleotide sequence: TGTGCCAGCAGCTTCAGCGGGGGGCACACAGATACGCAGTATTTT. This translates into CASSFSGGHTDTQYF.

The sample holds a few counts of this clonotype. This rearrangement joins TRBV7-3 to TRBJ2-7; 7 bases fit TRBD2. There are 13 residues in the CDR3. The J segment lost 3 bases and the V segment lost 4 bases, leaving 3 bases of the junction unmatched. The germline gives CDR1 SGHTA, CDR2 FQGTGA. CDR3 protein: CASSSGEGYEQYF. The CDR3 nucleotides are TGTGCCAGCAGCTCCGGGGAGGGCTACGAGCAGTACTTC.

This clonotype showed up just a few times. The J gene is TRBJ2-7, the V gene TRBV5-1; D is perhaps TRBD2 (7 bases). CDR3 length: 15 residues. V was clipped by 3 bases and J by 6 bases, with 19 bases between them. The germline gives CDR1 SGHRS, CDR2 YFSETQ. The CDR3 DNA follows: TGCGCCAGCAGCTCGCTCTTTGGGGGCGGGGGCGAGCAGTACTTC. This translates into CASSSLFGGGGEQYF.

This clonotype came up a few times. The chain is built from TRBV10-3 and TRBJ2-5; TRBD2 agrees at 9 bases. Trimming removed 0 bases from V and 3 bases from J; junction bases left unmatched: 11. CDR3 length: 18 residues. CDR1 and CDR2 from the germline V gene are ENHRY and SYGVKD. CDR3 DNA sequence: TGTGCCATCAGTGAGTCGACTCTAGCGGGGAAACTCGAAGAGACCCAGTACTTC. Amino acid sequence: CAISESTLAGKLEETQYF.

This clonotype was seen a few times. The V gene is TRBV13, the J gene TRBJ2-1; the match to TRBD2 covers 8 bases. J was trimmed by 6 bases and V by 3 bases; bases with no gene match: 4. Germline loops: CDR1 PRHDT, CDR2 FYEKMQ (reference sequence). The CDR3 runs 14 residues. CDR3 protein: CASSFLLAGNEQFF. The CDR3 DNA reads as TGTGCCAGCAGCTTTCTTCTAGCGGGCAATGAGCAGTTCTTC.

CDR3 in DNA: TGTGCCAGCAGCCCCCCCCGCGGGGGGCTCAACTATGGCTACACCTTC. It encodes CASSPPRGGLNYGYTF. The rearrangement links TRBV4-2 to TRBJ1-2; possible D gene TRBD1, 6 bases. The V gene lost 4 bases and the J gene lost 2 bases, with 17 bases spanning the gap. CDR3 length: 16 residues. Per the germline V gene, CDR1 is LGHNA and CDR2 is YNFKEQ.

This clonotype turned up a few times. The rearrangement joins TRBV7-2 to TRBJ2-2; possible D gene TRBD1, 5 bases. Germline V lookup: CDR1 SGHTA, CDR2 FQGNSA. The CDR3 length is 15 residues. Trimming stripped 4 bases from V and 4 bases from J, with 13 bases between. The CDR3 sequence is CASSWAGRSTGELFF. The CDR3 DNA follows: TGTGCCAGCAGCTGGGCAGGGCGATCCACCGGGGAGCTGTTTTTT.

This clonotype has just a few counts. CDR3 loop: CASSGTLGGTSDNEQFF. The DNA for the CDR3 is TGTGCCAGCAGCGGGACCCTAGGGGGGACATCCGACAATGAGCAGTTCTTC. V is TRBV9 and J is TRBJ2-1; the D gene could be TRBD1 or TRBD2 (6 bases each). Deletions cut 3 bases from V and 5 bases from J, with 21 bases between. This CDR3 region has 17 residues. Germline V CDR1 and CDR2: SGDLS, YYNGEE.

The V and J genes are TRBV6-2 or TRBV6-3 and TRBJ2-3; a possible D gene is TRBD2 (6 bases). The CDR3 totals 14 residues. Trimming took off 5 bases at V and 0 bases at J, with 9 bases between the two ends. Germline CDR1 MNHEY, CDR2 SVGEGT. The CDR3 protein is CASSSSGSTDTQYF. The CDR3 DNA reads TGTGCCAGCAGTAGTAGCGGAAGCACAGATACGCAGTATTTT.

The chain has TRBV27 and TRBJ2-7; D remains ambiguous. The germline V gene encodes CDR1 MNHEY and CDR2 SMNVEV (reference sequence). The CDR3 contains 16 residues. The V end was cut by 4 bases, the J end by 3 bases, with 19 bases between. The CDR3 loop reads CASSSSWQSVNYEQYF. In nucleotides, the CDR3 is TGTGCCAGCAGTTCGTCGTGGCAGTCGGTAAACTACGAGCAGTACTTC.

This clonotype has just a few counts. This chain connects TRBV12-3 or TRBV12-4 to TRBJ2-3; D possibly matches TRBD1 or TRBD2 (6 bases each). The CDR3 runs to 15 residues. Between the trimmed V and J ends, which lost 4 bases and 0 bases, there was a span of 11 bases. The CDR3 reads CASSWGDTSTDTQYF. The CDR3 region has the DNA TGTGCCAGCAGTTGGGGGGACACTAGCACAGATACGCAGTATTTT.

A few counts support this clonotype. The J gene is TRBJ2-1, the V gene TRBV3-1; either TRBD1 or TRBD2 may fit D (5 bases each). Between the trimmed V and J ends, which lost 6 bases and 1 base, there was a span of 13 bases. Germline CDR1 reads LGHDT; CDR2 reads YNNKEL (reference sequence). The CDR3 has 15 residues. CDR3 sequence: CASSLERGSYNEQFF. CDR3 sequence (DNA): TGTGCCAGCAGTCTCGAGAGGGGATCCTACAATGAGCAGTTCTTC.

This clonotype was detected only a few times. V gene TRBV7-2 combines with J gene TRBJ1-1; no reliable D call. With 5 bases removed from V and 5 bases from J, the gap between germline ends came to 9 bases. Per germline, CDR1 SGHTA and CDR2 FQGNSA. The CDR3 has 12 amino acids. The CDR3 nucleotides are TGTGCCAGCAGCCCGGGAGCAACTGAAGCTTTCTTT. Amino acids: CASSPGATEAFF.